These 27 T cell receptor beta chains share one sample of origin, sequenced in a study of OX40 agonist ivuxolimab in advanced cancers. Method: immunoSEQ multiplex PCR; TCRdb's copy keeps in-frame clones and lacks some. The table shows about 63,000 clones, with about 88% occurring only once. The sequencing used CD4+ or CD8+ T cells sorted from blood, collected in a trial of the OX40 agonist ivuxolimab. The receptors stem from an adult with an advanced solid tumor such as melanoma, head and neck, liver or kidney cancer.

The chain combines TRBV15 with TRBJ1-5; 10 bases line up with TRBD1. The CDR3 runs to 14 residues. The germline CDR1 and CDR2 sequences are LNHNV and YYDKDF (reference sequence). Trimming removed 4 bases from V and 8 bases from J; junction bases left unmatched: 5. This CDR3 reads CATSTGQGEEPQHF. In nucleotides, the CDR3 is TGTGCCACCAGCACAGGACAGGGGGAAGAGCCCCAGCATTTT.

V is TRBV7-9 and J is TRBJ2-1; D remains unclear. V was trimmed by 0 bases and J by 7 bases, leaving 7 bases between them. The CDR3 has 13 amino acids. The germline V gene encodes CDR1 SEHNR and CDR2 FQNEAQ (reference sequence). Here the CDR3 DNA reads TGTGCCAGCAGCTTAGCGGCGCGGAATGAGCAGTTCTTC. It codes for CASSLAARNEQFF. Full variable domain (rest looked up from reference TRBV7-9 and TRBJ2-1): DTGVSQNPRHKITKRGQNVTFRCDPISEHNRLYWYRQTLGQGPEFLTYFQNEAQLEKSRLLSDRFSAERPKGSFSTLEIQRTEQGDSAMYLCASSLAARNEQFFGPGTRLTVL.

The genes are TRBV5-1 and TRBJ2-5; D is uncertain. The end of the DNA is better explained by TRBJ2-7, so the J call may be wrong. CDR3 length equals 14 residues. The germline gives CDR1 SGHRS, CDR2 YFSETQ. CDR3 DNA: TGCGCCAGCAGCTTTGGAGCAAATCCAACCGAGCAGTACTTC. It is translated as CASSFGANPTEQYF.

The gene calls are TRBV6-6 and TRBJ2-1; D is uncertain. V was cut by 3 bases and J by 9 bases, with 12 bases left in between. This CDR3 region has 13 residues. Germline V CDR1 and CDR2: MNHNY, SVGAGI (reference sequence). Here the CDR3 reads CASSYSQSPEQFF. CDR3 DNA sequence: TGTGCCAGCAGTTATTCCCAGTCCCCTGAGCAGTTCTTC.

This chain joins TRBV4-3 and TRBJ1-2, with D possibly TRBD1 on 5 matching bases. This CDR3 contains 15 residues. The V end was cut by 0 bases, the J end by 4 bases, with 12 bases between. Germline V lookup: CDR1 LGHNA, CDR2 YSLEER. The DNA for the CDR3 is TGCGCCAGCAGCCAAGATCCTACCGGGGGCTATGGCTACACCTTC. The encoded protein is CASSQDPTGGYGYTF.

This chain connects TRBV12-5 to TRBJ2-5; D unclear. The ends were cut back, 4 bases at V and 8 bases at J, with 14 bases in the middle. Germline CDR1 is LGHNT and CDR2 is FRNRAP. This CDR3 region has 13 residues. CDR3 in amino acids: CASGSPMIRTQYF. CDR3 DNA: TGTGCTAGTGGTTCCCCCATGATTCGTACCCAGTACTTC.

The CDR3 here is CASSTWLAGYTGELFF. For the CDR3, the DNA is TGTGCCAGCTCAACGTGGCTAGCGGGATACACCGGGGAGCTGTTTTTT. The J gene is TRBJ2-2, the V gene TRBV7-2, with TRBD2 identical over 9 bases. The length of the CDR3 is 16 residues. The V segment lost 8 bases and the J segment 3 bases; nucleotides outside the gene matches: 10. Germline CDR1 reads SGHTA; CDR2 reads FQGNSA.

V gene TRBV7-6 combines with J gene TRBJ2-2; D might be TRBD1 or TRBD2, each matching 5 bases. CDR1 and CDR2 (germline): SGHVS, FNYEAQ. Trimming removed 5 bases at V and 0 bases at J, with 10 bases between. This CDR3 is built from 15 residues. CDR3 loop: CASSRGRANTGELFF. CDR3 bases: TGTGCCAGCAGCCGGGGCAGGGCGAACACCGGGGAGCTGTTTTTT.

The chain links TRBV7-2 to TRBJ2-7; 7 bases map to TRBD2. From germline, CDR1 is SGHTA and CDR2 FQGNSA. The trim removed 5 bases at V and 0 bases at J, leaving 7 bases unmatched. This CDR3 is built from 15 residues. The DNA for the CDR3 is TGTGCCAGCAGCGGCCATGGGGGGGGCTCCTACGAGCAGTACTTC. It encodes CASSGHGGGSYEQYF.

In this sample, this clone turned up once. This sequence joins TRBV7-9 and TRBJ2-1, with 8 bases lining up with TRBD2. This CDR3 has 12 amino acids. Germline CDR1 is SEHNR and CDR2 is FQNEAQ (reference sequence). The ends lost 3 bases at V and 13 bases at J; junction bases unmatched: 5. The CDR3 region is CASSFSAGGQFF. CDR3 in DNA: TGTGCCAGCAGCTTTTCCGCGGGGGGACAGTTCTTC.

This clone was recorded only once. The chain recombines TRBV29-1 with TRBJ2-1; tentative D call: TRBD1 (5 bases). Germline values: CDR1 SQVTM, CDR2 ANQGSEA. This CDR3 has 12 residues. V dropped 4 bases and J dropped 6 bases, with 10 bases sitting between them. The chain's CDR3 is CSVARVGNEQFF. CDR3 nucleotide sequence: TGCAGCGTTGCCAGGGTAGGCAATGAGCAGTTCTTC.

The chain uses TRBV5-1 and TRBJ1-1; tentative D call: TRBD1 (6 bases). The CDR3 length is 13 residues. V lost 7 bases and J lost 4, with 14 bases in between. Germline V gene sequence: CDR1 SGHRS, CDR2 YFSETQ. CDR3 bases: TGCGCCAGCGGAAGGACGGGGGCCACTGAAGCTTTCTTT. This encodes CASGRTGATEAFF.

CDR3 in amino acids: CASSYSGGGRYREQFF. CDR3 coding DNA: TGTGCCAGCAGTTACTCGGGGGGAGGTAGGTATCGAGAGCAGTTCTTC. The J gene is TRBJ2-1, the V gene TRBV6-5; D possibly corresponds to TRBD2 (6 bases). The V and J ends lost 0 bases and 10 bases respectively, with 19 bases between them. The CDR3 extends over 16 amino acids. From germline, CDR1 is MNHEY and CDR2 SVGAGI.

This chain joins TRBV28 and TRBJ1-2; 7 bases match TRBD1. The germline gives CDR1 MDHEN, CDR2 SYDVKM. The CDR3 is 15 residues long. V lost 9 bases and J lost 5; bases outside the gene matches: 15. The CDR3 spells CASSLGQGDVYGYTF. DNA of the CDR3: TGTGCCAGTTCCTTAGGGCAGGGGGATGTTTATGGCTACACCTTC.

The chain uses TRBV9 and TRBJ2-5; weak D call: TRBD2 (6 bases). The germline V gene has CDR1 SGDLS and CDR2 YYNGEE. V dropped 4 bases and J dropped 0 bases, with 22 bases sitting between them. The length of the CDR3 is 18 residues. Here the CDR3 DNA reads TGTGCCAGCAGCTCCCGGGGGTGGGTAGCGGTGTACCAAGAGACCCAGTACTTC. It encodes CASSSRGWVAVYQETQYF.

This clone occurred a few times. The V and J genes are TRBV6-5 and TRBJ2-5; 11 bases align to TRBD2. This CDR3 contains 16 residues. Trimming cost V 1 base and J 5 bases; bases outside gene matches: 6. Per the germline V gene, CDR1 is MNHEY and CDR2 is SVGAGI. CDR3 bases: TGTGCCAGCAGTTACTTAAAGACTAGCGGGACGGAGACCCAGTACTTC. As protein: CASSYLKTSGTETQYF.

This clone has just a few counts. Written as DNA, the CDR3 is TGTGCCAGTAGTCCCCGGGACAGGGAATGGCTCCAGTACTTC. This sequence encodes CASSPRDREWLQYF. V and J are TRBV19 and TRBJ2-5, with 9 bases aligning to TRBD1. The CDR3 sequence is 14 residues long. Germline V CDR1 and CDR2: LNHDA, SQIVND (reference sequence). V shed 5 bases, J shed 10 bases, and the junction held 11 bases outside the gene matches.

The chain combines TRBV28 with TRBJ2-7; no clear D gene. V lost 6 bases and J 3 bases, leaving 9 bases between the germline ends. The CDR3 length is 12 residues. Germline values: CDR1 MDHEN, CDR2 SYDVKM. In DNA form, the CDR3 reads TGTGCCAGCAGCCTGGACGGCTACGAGCAGTACTTC. Translation: CASSLDGYEQYF. Full variable domain (missing parts from reference TRBV28 and TRBJ2-7): DVKVTQSSRYLVKRTGEKVFLECVQDMDHENMFWYRQDPGLGLRLIYFSYDVKMKEKGDIPEGYSVSREKKERFSLILESASTNQTSMYLCASSLDGYEQYFGPGTRLTVT.

The chain combines TRBV7-9 with TRBJ1-5; 9 bases align to TRBD1. V lost 5 bases and J lost 7; bases outside the gene matches: 9. The V gene's germline CDR1 is SEHNR and CDR2 FQNEAQ (reference sequence). The CDR3 totals 15 residues. The CDR3 nucleotides read TGTGCCAGCAGCACCACAGGGGGCCAGGGCCAGCCCCAGCATTTT. Encoded protein: CASSTTGGQGQPQHF.

The chain carries TRBV28 and TRBJ2-7, with D perhaps TRBD2 (5 bases). The CDR3 is made up of 14 amino acids. Per germline, CDR1 MDHEN and CDR2 SYDVKM. V lost 8 bases, J lost 2 bases, and 16 bases lay in between. Here the CDR3 reads CASALRDPPYEQYF. CDR3 DNA sequence: TGTGCCAGCGCCTTACGGGATCCGCCCTACGAGCAGTACTTC.

This clone is a singleton in its sample. The CDR3 nucleotides are TGTGCCAGCAGGGGCGGGAGGGCCCAAGATGAGCAGTTCTTC. Translated, it gives CASRGGRAQDEQFF. The V call is TRBV27, the J call TRBJ2-1; 9 nucleotides line up with TRBD2. CDR1 is MNHEY, CDR2 SMNVEV, per germline (reference sequence). V lost 6 bases and J lost 8; bases outside the gene matches: 8. This CDR3 region has 14 residues.

The chain carries TRBV5-6 and TRBJ2-1; 10 bases align to TRBD1. Unmatched junction bases numbered 7, after V lost 4 bases and J lost 3 bases. Germline assignment: CDR1 SGHDT and CDR2 YYEEEE. This CDR3 spans 16 amino acids. The CDR3 sequence is CASSPGTGVVYNEQFF. CDR3 nucleotide sequence: TGTGCCAGCAGCCCCGGGACAGGGGTAGTCTACAATGAGCAGTTCTTC.

The J gene is TRBJ2-7, the V gene TRBV7-6; 11 bases agree with TRBD1. The ends lost 5 bases at V and 6 bases at J; junction bases unmatched: 6. The CDR3 is 14 amino acids. The germline gives CDR1 SGHVS, CDR2 FNYEAQ. CDR3 sequence (DNA): TGTGCCAGCAGCGCGGGGACAGGGGGGCTCGAGCAGTACTTC. Translation: CASSAGTGGLEQYF.

This clone was observed once. The chain employs TRBV2 and TRBJ1-5, with D unresolved. Germline CDR1 SNHLY, CDR2 FYNNEI. This CDR3 contains 14 residues. The V end lost 0 bases, the J end lost 0 bases, and 3 bases lay between the germline ends. The CDR3 loop reads CASSEATSNQPQHF. CDR3 nucleotides: TGTGCCAGCAGTGAAGCGACTAGCAATCAGCCCCAGCATTTT.

This chain joins TRBV7-3 and TRBJ2-2; the match to TRBD1 covers 11 bases. The CDR3 length is 16 residues. V shed 0 bases and J 6 bases; nucleotides not matched to a gene: 3. The germline CDR1 and CDR2 sequences are SGHTA and FQGTGA. CDR3 amino acids: CASSLTLDRGPGELFF. Here the CDR3 DNA reads TGTGCCAGCAGCTTAACTTTGGACAGGGGGCCCGGGGAGCTGTTTTTT.

The V call is TRBV21-1, the J call TRBJ1-3. TRBV21-1 is a documented pseudogene. This CDR3 is built from 15 residues. The DNA of the CDR3 is TGTGCCAGCAGCCCCCTGCCCCTCTCTGGAAACACCATATATTTT. Protein product: CASSPLPLSGNTIYF.

The chain recombines TRBV19 with TRBJ1-5, with D perhaps TRBD1 (5 bases). Trimming took 6 bases from V and 2 from J, leaving 8 bases between them. Germline V gene data show CDR1 as LNHDA and CDR2 as SQIVND (reference sequence). This CDR3 has 13 amino acids. In DNA form, the CDR3 reads TGTGCCAGTAGCGGGACGGGCAATCAGCCCCAGCATTTT. As protein: CASSGTGNQPQHF.